This entry lists 4 T cell receptor beta chains sequenced from one sample in a study. Sequenced by immunoSEQ multiplex PCR; TCRdb stores in-frame clones only, minus some. In the table there are some 48,000 clones, 85% to 95% of which are singletons. Sequencing was carried out using PBMCs. These receptors all come from a man in his forties with rheumatoid arthritis.

V usage is TRBV18 and J usage is TRBJ1-1; D is uncertain. Germline V gene lookup returns CDR1 KGHSH and CDR2 LQKENI. The V end was cut by 0 bases, the J end by 1 base, with 6 bases between. The CDR3 is made up of 14 amino acids. The CDR3 bases are TGTGCCAGCTCACCACCTTTATCGAACACTGAAGCTTTCTTT. Translated: CASSPPLSNTEAFF.

This clone was found a few times. V and J are TRBV3-1 (or the pseudogene TRBV3-2) and TRBJ1-2; tentative D call: TRBD1 (5 bases). Trimming removed 5 bases from V and 9 bases from J, with 13 bases in between. CDR1 LGHDT and CDR2 YNNKEL come from the germline V gene (reference sequence). This CDR3 is built from 12 residues. The CDR3 DNA follows: TGTGCCAGCAGCATCCCGGGACTAAGCTACACCTTC. Translated: CASSIPGLSYTF.

This chain uses TRBV6-5 with TRBJ2-7; D is perhaps TRBD2 (7 bases). This CDR3 has 15 amino acids. Looked up from germline, CDR1 is MNHEY and CDR2 is SVGAGI. Trimming pared 0 bases from V and 4 bases from J, leaving 13 bases between. CDR3 in DNA: TGTGCCAGCAGTTACTCAGGGGGGGGTGTATACGAGCAGTACTTC. It translates to CASSYSGGGVYEQYF.

As DNA, the CDR3 is TGTGCCAGCAGTGAAGCCAATTCACCCCTCCACTTT. Protein sequence: CASSEANSPLHF. The rearrangement uses TRBV6-1 and TRBJ1-6, with no clear D. This CDR3 has 12 residues. Trimming cost V 0 bases and J 7 bases, with 1 base left between them. CDR1 and CDR2 from the germline V gene are MNHNS and SASEGT.